This T cell receptor (beta chain) appears in the sequencing data of a study of T cell changes during pregnancy in multiple sclerosis. Sequencing was performed with immunoSEQ multiplex PCR; in TCRdb, only in-frame clones are kept and a portion is missing. In the table there are about 49,000 clones, roughly 92% of which are singletons. The length of the CDR3 is 13 residues. Source: CD8+ T cells from peripheral blood mononuclear cells, taken before pregnancy. The sequence was collected from a female donor with multiple sclerosis, enrolled in a pregnancy study. The genes are TRBV21-1 and TRBJ1-1; the D call in the table, TRBD1, was not verified against the DNA. TRBV21-1 is deemed a pseudogene. The CDR3 reads CASSISGVPEAFF. The DNA of the CDR3 is TGTGCCAGCAGCATTTCAGGGGTCCCTGAAGCTTTCTTT.